This is a list of T cell receptor beta chains from one sample in a study of CD8 T cells in ankylosing spondylitis. TCRdb recomputed calls from the 5' RACE reads with MiXCR, one row per CDR3 protein. Counted here are approximately 540,000 distinct CDR3 sequences, approximately 11% occurring once; the ten biggest clones make up 6.5% to 7%. The sample taken for sequencing was blood, either unsorted or a sorted T cell fraction (not recorded which). The source is a male donor with ankylosing spondylitis. The conserved cysteine and the conserved F or W are not part of the CDR3 here. Rows may omit the clone size; those that give it use once, few, many or a size class.

v_gene	j_gene	abundance	CDR3aa
TRBV12-3/TRBV12-4	TRBJ1-1	-	ASSLYAEDTEAF
TRBV7-7	TRBJ2-3	few	ASSLGVGSHTQY
TRBV10-3	TRBJ2-2	many	AISESGPTTGELF
TRBV11-1	TRBJ2-2	-	ASSWPIDRGVNTGELF
TRBV12-3/TRBV12-4	TRBJ2-1	many	ASKGGTNYNEQF
TRBV11-2	TRBJ2-7	-	ASSSPGQVVYEQY
TRBV5-1	TRBJ2-5	many	ASSLALGMETQY
TRBV5-4	TRBJ1-1	-	ASSLGRHTNTEAF
TRBV3-1	TRBJ2-5	few	ASSTSGPGSSY
TRBV7-9	TRBJ2-7	many	ASYSGRDEQY
TRBV18	TRBJ2-3	few	ASSPGVGSSDTQY
TRBV9	TRBJ2-1	few	ASSMREAEQF
TRBV9	TRBJ2-2	-	ASSVSVVAGGELF
TRBV24-1	TRBJ1-6	-	ATSDRDTGEESPLH
TRBV24-1	TRBJ1-2	-	ATSDSTRGGYT
TRBV6-1	TRBJ1-1	few	ASSSMTGYTEAF
TRBV7-9	TRBJ2-7	few	ASSLSSSGGYEQY
TRBV20-1	TRBJ2-1	-	SAHHGKDYNEQF
TRBV20-1	TRBJ2-3	few	SATRDTSTDTQY